A selection of T cell receptor beta chains follows, all from one sample in a study of regulatory T cells in long-lasting Graves disease. TCRdb passed the multiplex PCR reads through MiXCR, listing each CDR3 protein once. The sample holds about 330,000 distinct CDR3 sequences, around 15% seen once. These data also featured in a second study, about T cells in Graves' hyperthyroidism and ophthalmopathy.

This specimen consisted of peripheral blood mononuclear cells (PBMCs), obtained at new diagnosis, from a patient treated with antithyroid drugs. The receptors were sampled from a woman aged 18-30 years with Graves disease. Both conserved end residues are trimmed from each CDR3. Clone size is given for some rows only: seen once, a few or many times, or a class if the clone is expanded.

J: TRBJ2-7; size: .; V: TRBV29-1; CDR3: SVSGGAYEQY
J: TRBJ2-1; size: .; V: TRBV12-3/TRBV12-4; CDR3: ASSAAGTGIDNEQF
J: TRBJ2-3; size: few; V: TRBV2; CDR3: ASTGDTDTQY
J: TRBJ1-3; size: few; V: TRBV20-1; CDR3: SAARSGNTIY
J: TRBJ1-4; size: few; V: TRBV6-1; CDR3: ASSVPTEDRNEKLF
J: TRBJ2-1; size: many; V: TRBV9; CDR3: ASSERTGAAYNEQF
J: TRBJ1-2; size: many; V: TRBV7-9; CDR3: ASSHQGDYGYT
J: TRBJ2-5; size: many; V: TRBV27; CDR3: ASSLRLAGDETQY
J: TRBJ2-1; size: few; V: TRBV4-1; CDR3: ASSQVVGGPYNEQF
J: TRBJ2-3; size: many; V: TRBV9; CDR3: ASSVGTGGVVTQY
J: TRBJ2-7; size: .; V: TRBV6-1; CDR3: ASSGLGEQY
J: TRBJ2-1; size: .; V: TRBV5-5; CDR3: ASSFGRAYNEQF
J: TRBJ2-5; size: many; V: TRBV2; CDR3: ASSPQGQTQY
J: TRBJ2-1; size: many; V: TRBV5-6; CDR3: ASSTLAGSYNEQF
J: TRBJ1-6; size: .; V: TRBV6-1; CDR3: ASSRGGYSYNSPLH
J: TRBJ1-2; size: many; V: TRBV14; CDR3: ASSQESGALGYT
J: TRBJ2-7; size: many; V: TRBV28; CDR3: ASTETGVSYEQY
J: TRBJ2-1; size: many; V: TRBV6-2/TRBV6-3; CDR3: ASSYGWTSVKELNEQF
J: TRBJ2-2; size: few; V: TRBV12-3/TRBV12-4; CDR3: ASSLSSRQGELF
J: TRBJ2-7; size: few; V: TRBV6-1; CDR3: ASTIRQAYEQY
J: TRBJ1-5; size: many; V: TRBV11-2; CDR3: ASRSTGGGGNQPQH
J: TRBJ2-1; size: .; V: TRBV2; CDR3: ASSGDSGSDEQF